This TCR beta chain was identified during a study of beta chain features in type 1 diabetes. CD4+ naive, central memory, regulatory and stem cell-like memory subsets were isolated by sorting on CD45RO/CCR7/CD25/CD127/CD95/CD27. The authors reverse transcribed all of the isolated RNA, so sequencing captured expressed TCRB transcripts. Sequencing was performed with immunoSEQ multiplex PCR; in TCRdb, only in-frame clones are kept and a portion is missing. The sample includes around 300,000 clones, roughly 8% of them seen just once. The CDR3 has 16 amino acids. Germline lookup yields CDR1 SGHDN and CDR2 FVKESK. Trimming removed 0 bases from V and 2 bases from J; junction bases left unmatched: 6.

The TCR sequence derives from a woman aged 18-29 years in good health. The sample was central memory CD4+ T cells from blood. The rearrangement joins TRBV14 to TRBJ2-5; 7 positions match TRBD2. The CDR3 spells CASSQDRGVLQETQYF. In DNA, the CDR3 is TGTGCCAGCAGCCAAGATCGGGGGGTTTTACAAGAGACCCAGTACTTC.